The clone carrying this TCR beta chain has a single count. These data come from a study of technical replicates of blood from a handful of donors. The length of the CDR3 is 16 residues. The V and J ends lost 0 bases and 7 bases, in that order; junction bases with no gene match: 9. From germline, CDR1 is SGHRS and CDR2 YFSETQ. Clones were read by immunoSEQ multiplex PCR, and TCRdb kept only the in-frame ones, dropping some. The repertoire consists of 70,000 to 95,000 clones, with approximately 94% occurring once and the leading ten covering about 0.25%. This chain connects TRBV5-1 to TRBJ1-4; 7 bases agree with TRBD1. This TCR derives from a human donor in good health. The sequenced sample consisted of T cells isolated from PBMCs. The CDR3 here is CASSLEARQGGEKLFF. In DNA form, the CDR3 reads TGCGCCAGCAGCTTGGAGGCCAGGCAGGGGGGTGAAAAACTGTTTTTT.